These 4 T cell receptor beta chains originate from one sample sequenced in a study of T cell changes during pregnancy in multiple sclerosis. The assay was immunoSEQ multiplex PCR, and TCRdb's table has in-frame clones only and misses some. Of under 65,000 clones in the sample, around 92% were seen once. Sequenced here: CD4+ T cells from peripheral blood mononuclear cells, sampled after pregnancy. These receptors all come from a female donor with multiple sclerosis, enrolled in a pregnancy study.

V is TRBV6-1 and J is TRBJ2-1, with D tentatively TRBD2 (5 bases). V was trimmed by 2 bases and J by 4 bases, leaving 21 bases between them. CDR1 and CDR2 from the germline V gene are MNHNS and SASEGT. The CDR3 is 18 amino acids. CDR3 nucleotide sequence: TGTGCCAGCAGTGAACCCGTTGGGAGTGGGAGCTTATACAATGAGCAGTTCTTC. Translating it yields CASSEPVGSGSLYNEQFF.

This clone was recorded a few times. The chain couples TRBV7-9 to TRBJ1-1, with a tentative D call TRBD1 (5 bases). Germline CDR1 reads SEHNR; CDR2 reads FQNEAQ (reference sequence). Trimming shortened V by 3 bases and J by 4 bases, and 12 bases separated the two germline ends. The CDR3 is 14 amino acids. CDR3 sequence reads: CASSFLGAATEAFF. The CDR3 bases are TGTGCCAGCAGCTTCCTAGGGGCTGCCACTGAAGCTTTCTTT.

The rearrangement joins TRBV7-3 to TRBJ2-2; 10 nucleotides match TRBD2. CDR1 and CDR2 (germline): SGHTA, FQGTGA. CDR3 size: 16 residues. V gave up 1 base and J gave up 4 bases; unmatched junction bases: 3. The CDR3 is CASSLNSGGTTGELFF. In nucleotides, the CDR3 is TGTGCCAGCAGCTTAAATAGCGGGGGGACCACCGGGGAGCTGTTTTTT.

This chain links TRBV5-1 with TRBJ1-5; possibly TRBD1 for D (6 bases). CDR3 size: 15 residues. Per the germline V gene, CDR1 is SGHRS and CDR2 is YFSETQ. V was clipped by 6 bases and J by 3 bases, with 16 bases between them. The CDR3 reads CASTLDGQTNQPQHF. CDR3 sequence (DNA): TGCGCCAGCACCCTCGACGGACAGACCAATCAGCCCCAGCATTTT.